This is a list of T cell receptor beta chains from one sample in a study of CD8 T cells in Susac syndrome. TCRdb processed the immunoSEQ multiplex PCR reads anew with MiXCR; each CDR3 protein has one entry. The repertoire holds roughly 52,000 distinct CDR3 sequences, 85% to 95% seen once, with approximately 0.8% in the top ten. The sample consisted of CD8+ T cells from PBMCs. All receptors derive from a human donor with Susac syndrome. Each CDR3 is given with its conserved first and last residue. The D gene is left open where the match is weak.

D gene: -; V gene: TRBV10-2; J gene: TRBJ1-1; CDR3 protein: CASSEFRQIYMNTEAFF; CDR3 DNA: TGCGCCAGCAGTGAGTTCAGGCAGATCTACATGAACACTGAAGCTTTCTTT
D gene: TRBD1; V gene: TRBV6-1; J gene: TRBJ1-5; CDR3 protein: CASSENSRLRGHYISNQPQHF; CDR3 DNA: TGTGCCAGCAGTGAAAATTCCCGGCTCAGGGGGCACTATATTAGCAATCAGCCCCAGCATTTT
D gene: TRBD2; V gene: TRBV4-1; J gene: TRBJ2-1; CDR3 protein: CASGLSGGYSYNEQFF; CDR3 DNA: TGCGCCAGCGGCTTAAGCGGGGGGTACTCCTACAATGAGCAGTTCTTC
D gene: -; V gene: TRBV20-1; J gene: TRBJ1-6; CDR3 protein: CSAWDPLHF; CDR3 DNA: TGCAGTGCTTGGGACCCCCTCCACTTT
D gene: TRBD2; V gene: TRBV20-1; J gene: TRBJ2-7; CDR3 protein: CSADSGGTTYEQYF; CDR3 DNA: TGCAGTGCAGACAGCGGGGGGACTACCTACGAGCAGTACTTC
D gene: -; V gene: TRBV5-6; J gene: TRBJ1-1; CDR3 protein: CASSLTGYVYTEAFF; CDR3 DNA: TGTGCCAGCAGCTTAACAGGGTACGTCTACACTGAAGCTTTCTTT
D gene: -; V gene: TRBV30; J gene: TRBJ2-2; CDR3 protein: CAWTSVTGELFF; CDR3 DNA: TGTGCCTGGACGTCCGTGACCGGGGAGCTGTTTTTT
D gene: -; V gene: TRBV30; J gene: TRBJ2-7; CDR3 protein: CAWSRGSYEQYF; CDR3 DNA: TGTGCCTGGAGCCGGGGCTCCTACGAGCAGTACTTC
D gene: TRBD2; V gene: TRBV2; J gene: TRBJ2-5; CDR3 protein: CASSERLAGTKETQYF; CDR3 DNA: TGTGCCAGCAGTGAGAGACTAGCGGGGACGAAAGAGACCCAGTACTTC
D gene: -; V gene: TRBV15; J gene: TRBJ1-2; CDR3 protein: CATSAKVLSLRGYTF; CDR3 DNA: TGTGCCACCAGCGCCAAGGTCTTGTCCTTACGGGGCTACACCTTC
D gene: -; V gene: TRBV20-1; J gene: TRBJ1-6; CDR3 protein: CSARVQNSPLHF; CDR3 DNA: TGCAGTGCTAGAGTACAGAATTCACCCCTCCACTTT
D gene: -; V gene: TRBV29-1; J gene: TRBJ2-7; CDR3 protein: CSVEGGYEQYF; CDR3 DNA: TGCAGCGTTGAAGGCGGCTACGAGCAGTACTTC
D gene: -; V gene: TRBV29-1; J gene: TRBJ1-1; CDR3 protein: CSVLGGAGTEAFF; CDR3 DNA: TGCAGCGTCTTAGGGGGGGCAGGAACTGAAGCTTTCTTT
D gene: -; V gene: TRBV3-1; J gene: TRBJ2-3; CDR3 protein: CASSQDPGLAADTQYF; CDR3 DNA: TGTGCCAGCAGCCAAGATCCGGGCCTAGCAGCAGATACGCAGTATTTT
D gene: -; V gene: TRBV7-9; J gene: TRBJ2-7; CDR3 protein: CASSSDSASSYEQYF; CDR3 DNA: TGTGCCAGCAGCTCTGACAGCGCTAGCTCCTACGAGCAGTACTTC
D gene: TRBD2; V gene: TRBV13; J gene: TRBJ2-1; CDR3 protein: CASSLQEPTSGEINEQFF; CDR3 DNA: TGTGCCAGCAGTCTACAAGAACCGACTAGCGGGGAAATCAATGAGCAGTTCTTC
D gene: -; V gene: TRBV7-9; J gene: TRBJ2-5; CDR3 protein: CASSPRQGGREETQYF; CDR3 DNA: TGTGCCAGCAGCCCTAGACAGGGAGGTCGAGAAGAGACCCAGTACTTC
D gene: -; V gene: TRBV5-1; J gene: TRBJ2-1; CDR3 protein: CASSLETQLLDEQFF; CDR3 DNA: TGCGCCAGCAGCTTGGAAACCCAGCTCCTGGATGAGCAGTTCTTC